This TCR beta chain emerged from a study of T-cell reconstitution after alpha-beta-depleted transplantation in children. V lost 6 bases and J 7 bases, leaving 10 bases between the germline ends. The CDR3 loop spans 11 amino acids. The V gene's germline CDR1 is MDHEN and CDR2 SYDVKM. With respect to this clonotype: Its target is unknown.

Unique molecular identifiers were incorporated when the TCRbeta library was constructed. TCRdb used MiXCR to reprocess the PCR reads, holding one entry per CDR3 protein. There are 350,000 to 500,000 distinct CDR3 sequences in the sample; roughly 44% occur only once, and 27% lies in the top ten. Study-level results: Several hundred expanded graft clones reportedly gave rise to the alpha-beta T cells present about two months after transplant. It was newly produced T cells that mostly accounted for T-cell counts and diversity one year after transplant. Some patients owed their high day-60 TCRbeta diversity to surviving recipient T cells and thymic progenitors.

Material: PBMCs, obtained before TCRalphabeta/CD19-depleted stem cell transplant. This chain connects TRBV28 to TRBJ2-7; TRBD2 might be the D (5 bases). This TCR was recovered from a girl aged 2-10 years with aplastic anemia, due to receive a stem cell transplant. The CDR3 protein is CASSAGLEQYF. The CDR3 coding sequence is TGTGCCAGCAGCGCGGGTTTAGAGCAGTACTTC.